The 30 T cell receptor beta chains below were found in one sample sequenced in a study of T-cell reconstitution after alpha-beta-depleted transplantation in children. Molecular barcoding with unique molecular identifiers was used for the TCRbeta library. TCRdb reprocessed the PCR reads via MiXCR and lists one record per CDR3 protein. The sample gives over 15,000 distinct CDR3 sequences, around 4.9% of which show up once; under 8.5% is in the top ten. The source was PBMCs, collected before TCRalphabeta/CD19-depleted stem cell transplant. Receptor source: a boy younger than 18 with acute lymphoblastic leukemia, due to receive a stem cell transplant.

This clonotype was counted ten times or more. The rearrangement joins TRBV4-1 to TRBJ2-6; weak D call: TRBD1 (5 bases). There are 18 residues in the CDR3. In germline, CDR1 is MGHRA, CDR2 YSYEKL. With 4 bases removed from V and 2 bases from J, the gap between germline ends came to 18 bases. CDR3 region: CASSPRSGHTAGANVLTF. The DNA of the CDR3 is TGCGCCAGCAGCCCCCGATCCGGACACACCGCTGGGGCCAACGTCCTGACTTTC.

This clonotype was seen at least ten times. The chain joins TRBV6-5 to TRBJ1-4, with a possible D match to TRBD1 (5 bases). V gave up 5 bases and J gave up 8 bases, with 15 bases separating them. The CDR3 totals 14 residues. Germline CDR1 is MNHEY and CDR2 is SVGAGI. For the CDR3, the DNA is TGTGCCAGCAGTCCCACGGGGGTACCCGAAAAACTGTTTTTT. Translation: CASSPTGVPEKLFF.

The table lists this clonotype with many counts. The CDR3 region has the DNA TGTGCCAGCAGCCAGGGAGGGTCTGGAAACACCATATATTTT. This gives the protein CASSQGGSGNTIYF. The chain combines TRBV3-1 with TRBJ1-3; D remains ambiguous. Germline V gene data show CDR1 as LGHDT and CDR2 as YNNKEL (reference sequence). The V end was cut by 3 bases, the J end by 1 base, with 7 bases between. The CDR3 length is 14 residues.

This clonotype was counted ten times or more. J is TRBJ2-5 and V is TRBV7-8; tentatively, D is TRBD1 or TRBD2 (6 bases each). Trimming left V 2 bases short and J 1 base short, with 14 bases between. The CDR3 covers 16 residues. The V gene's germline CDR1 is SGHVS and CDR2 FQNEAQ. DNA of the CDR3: TGTGCCAGCAGCTTATCTGGGGGGCTGTCCCAAGAGACCCAGTACTTC. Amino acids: CASSLSGGLSQETQYF.

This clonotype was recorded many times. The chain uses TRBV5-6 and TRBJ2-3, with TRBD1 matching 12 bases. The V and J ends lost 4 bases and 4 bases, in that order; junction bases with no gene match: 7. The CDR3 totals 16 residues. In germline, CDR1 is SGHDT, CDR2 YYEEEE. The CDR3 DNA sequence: TGTGCCAGCAGCAATTGGGGGACAGGGGGCCCAGATACGCAGTATTTT. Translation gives CASSNWGTGGPDTQYF. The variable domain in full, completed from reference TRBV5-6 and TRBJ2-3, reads DAGVTQSPTHLIKTRGQQVTLRCSPKSGHDTVSWYQQALGQGPQFIFQYYEEEERQRGNFPDRFSGHQFPNYSSELNVNALLLGDSALYLCASSNWGTGGPDTQYFGPGTRLTVL.

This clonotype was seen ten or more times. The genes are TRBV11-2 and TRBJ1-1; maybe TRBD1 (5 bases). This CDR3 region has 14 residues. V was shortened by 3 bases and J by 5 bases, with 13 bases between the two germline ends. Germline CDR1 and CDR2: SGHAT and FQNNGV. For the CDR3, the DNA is TGTGCCAGCAGCTTCTCACCGGGGGTAACTGAAGCTTTCTTT. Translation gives CASSFSPGVTEAFF.

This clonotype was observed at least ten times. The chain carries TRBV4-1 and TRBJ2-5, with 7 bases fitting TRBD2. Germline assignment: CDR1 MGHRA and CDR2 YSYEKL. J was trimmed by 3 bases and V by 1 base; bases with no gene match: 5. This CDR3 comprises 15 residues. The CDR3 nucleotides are TGCGCCAGCAGCCAAGGGGGGGGATTGAAAGAGACCCAGTACTTC. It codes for CASSQGGGLKETQYF.

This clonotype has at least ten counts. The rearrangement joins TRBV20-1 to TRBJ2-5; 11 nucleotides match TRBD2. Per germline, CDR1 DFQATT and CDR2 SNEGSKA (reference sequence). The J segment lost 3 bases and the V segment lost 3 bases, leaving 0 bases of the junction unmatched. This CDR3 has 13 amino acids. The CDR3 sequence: CSARTSGEETQYF. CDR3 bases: TGCAGTGCTAGGACTAGCGGGGAAGAGACCCAGTACTTC.

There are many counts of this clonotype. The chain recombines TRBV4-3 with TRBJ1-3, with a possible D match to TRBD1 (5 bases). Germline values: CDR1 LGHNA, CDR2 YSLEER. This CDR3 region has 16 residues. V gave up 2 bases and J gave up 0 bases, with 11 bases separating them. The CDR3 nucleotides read TGCGCCAGCAGCCAACTCGGGGGGAACTCTGGAAACACCATATATTTT. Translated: CASSQLGGNSGNTIYF.

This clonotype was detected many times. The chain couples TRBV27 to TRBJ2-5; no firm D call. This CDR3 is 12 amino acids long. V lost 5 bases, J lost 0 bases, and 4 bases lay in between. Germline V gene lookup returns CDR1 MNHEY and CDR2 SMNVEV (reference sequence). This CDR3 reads CASSAYQETQYF. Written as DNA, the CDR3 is TGTGCCAGCAGTGCGTACCAAGAGACCCAGTACTTC.

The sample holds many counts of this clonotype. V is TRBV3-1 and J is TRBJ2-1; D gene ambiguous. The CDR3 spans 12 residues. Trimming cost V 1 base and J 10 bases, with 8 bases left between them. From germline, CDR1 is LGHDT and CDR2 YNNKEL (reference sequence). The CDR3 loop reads CASSQGAREQFF. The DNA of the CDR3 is TGTGCCAGCAGCCAAGGAGCACGGGAGCAGTTCTTC.

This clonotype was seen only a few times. CDR3 sequence: CSNQPQHF. CDR3 in DNA: TGTAGCAATCAGCCCCAGCATTTT. J is TRBJ1-5 and V is TRBV15; D remains unclear. CDR1 is LNHNV and CDR2 is YYDKDF in the germline V gene (reference sequence). The CDR3 is 8 amino acids.

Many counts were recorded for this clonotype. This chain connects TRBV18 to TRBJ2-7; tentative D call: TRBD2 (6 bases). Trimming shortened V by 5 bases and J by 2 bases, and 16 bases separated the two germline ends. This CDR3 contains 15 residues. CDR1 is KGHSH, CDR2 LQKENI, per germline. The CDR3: CASSGGLAGPYEQYF. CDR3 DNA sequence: TGTGCCAGCTCAGGGGGGTTAGCCGGCCCCTACGAGCAGTACTTC.

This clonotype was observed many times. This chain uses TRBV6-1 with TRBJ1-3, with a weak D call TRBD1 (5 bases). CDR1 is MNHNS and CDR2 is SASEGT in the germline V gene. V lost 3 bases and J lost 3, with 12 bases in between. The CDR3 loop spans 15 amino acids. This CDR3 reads CASSDTAGLGNTIYF. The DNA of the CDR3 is TGTGCCAGCAGTGACACGGCAGGGCTTGGAAACACCATATATTTT.

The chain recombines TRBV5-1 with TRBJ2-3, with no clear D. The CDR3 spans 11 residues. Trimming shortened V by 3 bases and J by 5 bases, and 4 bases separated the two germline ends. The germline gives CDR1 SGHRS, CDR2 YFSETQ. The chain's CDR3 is CASSSRDTQYF. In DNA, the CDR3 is TGCGCCAGCAGCTCAAGAGATACGCAGTATTTT.

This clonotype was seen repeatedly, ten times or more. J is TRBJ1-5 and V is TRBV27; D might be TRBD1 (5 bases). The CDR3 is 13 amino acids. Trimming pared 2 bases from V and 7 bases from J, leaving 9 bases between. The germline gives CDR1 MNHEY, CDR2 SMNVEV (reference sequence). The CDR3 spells CASSLGTGQPQHF. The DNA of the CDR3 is TGTGCCAGCAGTTTAGGGACGGGGCAGCCCCAGCATTTT.

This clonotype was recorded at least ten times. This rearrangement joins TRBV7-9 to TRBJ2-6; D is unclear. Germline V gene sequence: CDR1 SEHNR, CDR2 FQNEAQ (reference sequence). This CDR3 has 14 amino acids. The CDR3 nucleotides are TGTGGATTCATAAAGACCTCTGGGGCCAACGTCCTGACTTTC. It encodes CGFIKTSGANVLTF.

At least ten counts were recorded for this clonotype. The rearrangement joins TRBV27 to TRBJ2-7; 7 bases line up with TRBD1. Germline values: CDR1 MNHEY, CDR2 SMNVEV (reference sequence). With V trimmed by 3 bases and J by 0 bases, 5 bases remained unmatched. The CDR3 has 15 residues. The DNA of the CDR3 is TGTGCCAGCAGTTTCGGCTGGACAGGCTCCTACGAGCAGTACTTC. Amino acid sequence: CASSFGWTGSYEQYF.

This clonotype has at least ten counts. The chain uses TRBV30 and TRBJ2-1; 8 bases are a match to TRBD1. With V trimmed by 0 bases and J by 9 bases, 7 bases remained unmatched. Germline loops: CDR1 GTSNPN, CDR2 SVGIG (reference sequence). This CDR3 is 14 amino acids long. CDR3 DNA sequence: TGTGCCTGGAGTGTAGGACAGGGTGGGGGTGAGCAGTTCTTC. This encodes CAWSVGQGGGEQFF.

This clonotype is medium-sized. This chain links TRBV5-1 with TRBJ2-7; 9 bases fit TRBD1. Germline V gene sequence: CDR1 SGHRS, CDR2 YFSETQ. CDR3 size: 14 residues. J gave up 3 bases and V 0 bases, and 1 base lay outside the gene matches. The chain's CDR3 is CASSLGQGDYEQYF. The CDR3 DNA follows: TGCGCCAGCAGCTTGGGACAGGGGGACTACGAGCAGTACTTC.

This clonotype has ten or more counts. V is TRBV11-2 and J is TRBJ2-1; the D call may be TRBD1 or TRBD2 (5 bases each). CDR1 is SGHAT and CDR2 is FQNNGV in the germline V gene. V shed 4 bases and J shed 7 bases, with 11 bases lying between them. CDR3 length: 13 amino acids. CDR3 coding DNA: TGTGCCAGCAGCTGGGGGTCGGGGAATGAGCAGTTCTTC. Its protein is CASSWGSGNEQFF.

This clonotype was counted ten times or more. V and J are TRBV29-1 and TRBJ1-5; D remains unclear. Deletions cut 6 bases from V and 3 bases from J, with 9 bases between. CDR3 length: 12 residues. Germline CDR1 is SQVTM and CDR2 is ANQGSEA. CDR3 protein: CSVVDNNQPQHF. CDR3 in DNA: TGCAGCGTAGTGGATAACAATCAGCCCCAGCATTTT.

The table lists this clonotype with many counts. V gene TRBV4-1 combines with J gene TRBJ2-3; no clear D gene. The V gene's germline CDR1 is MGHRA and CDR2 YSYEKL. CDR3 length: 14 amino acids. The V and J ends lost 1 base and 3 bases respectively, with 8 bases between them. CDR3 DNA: TGCGCCAGCAGCCAAGTGGGGTGGACAGATACGCAGTATTTT. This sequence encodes CASSQVGWTDTQYF.

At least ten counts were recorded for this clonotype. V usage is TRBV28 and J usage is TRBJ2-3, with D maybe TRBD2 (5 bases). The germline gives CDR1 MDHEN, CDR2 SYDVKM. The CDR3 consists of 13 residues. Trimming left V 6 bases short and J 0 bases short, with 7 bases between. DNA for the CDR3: TGTGCCAGCAGGAGGGATAGCACAGATACGCAGTATTTT. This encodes CASRRDSTDTQYF.

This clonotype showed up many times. CDR3 in amino acids: CASSRDSHYEQYF. CDR3 DNA sequence: TGTGCCAGCTCACGGGACAGCCACTACGAGCAGTACTTC. This rearrangement joins TRBV18 to TRBJ2-7; 7 nucleotides align to TRBD1. V lost 4 bases to trimming and J lost 3 bases; unmatched junction nucleotides: 3. The CDR3 sequence is 13 residues long. CDR1 and CDR2 from the germline V gene are KGHSH and LQKENI.

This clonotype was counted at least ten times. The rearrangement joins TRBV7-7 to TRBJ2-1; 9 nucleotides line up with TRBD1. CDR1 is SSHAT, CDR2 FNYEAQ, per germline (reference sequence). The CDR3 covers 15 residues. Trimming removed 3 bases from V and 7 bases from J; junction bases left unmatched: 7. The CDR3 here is CASSLGQGERNEQFF. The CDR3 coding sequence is TGTGCCAGCAGCTTGGGACAGGGAGAGAGGAATGAGCAGTTCTTC.

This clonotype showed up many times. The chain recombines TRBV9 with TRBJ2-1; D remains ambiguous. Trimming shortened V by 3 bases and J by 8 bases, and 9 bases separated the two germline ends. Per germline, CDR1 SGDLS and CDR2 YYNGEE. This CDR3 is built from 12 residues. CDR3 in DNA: TGTGCCAGCAGCGCTGAGTTTCATGAGCAGTTCTTC. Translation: CASSAEFHEQFF. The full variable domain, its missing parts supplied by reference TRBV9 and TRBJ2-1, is DSGVTQTPKHLITATGQRVTLRCSPRSGDLSVYWYQQSLDQGLQFLIQYYNGEERAKGNILERFSAQQFPDLHSELNLSSLELGDSALYFCASSAEFHEQFFGPGTRLTVL.

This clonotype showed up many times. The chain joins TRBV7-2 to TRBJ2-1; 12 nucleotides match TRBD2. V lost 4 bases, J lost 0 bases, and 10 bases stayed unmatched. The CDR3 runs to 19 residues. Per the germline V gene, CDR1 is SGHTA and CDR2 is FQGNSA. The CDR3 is CASSYTGTSGSRSYNEQFF. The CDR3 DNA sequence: TGTGCCAGCAGCTATACCGGGACTAGCGGGTCTCGCTCCTACAATGAGCAGTTCTTC. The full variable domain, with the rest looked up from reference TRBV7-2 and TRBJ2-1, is GAGVSQSPSNKVTEKGKDVELRCDPISGHTALYWYRQSLGQGLEFLIYFQGNSAPDKSGLPSDRFSAERTGGSVSTLTIQRTQQEDSAVYLCASSYTGTSGSRSYNEQFFGPGTRLTVL.

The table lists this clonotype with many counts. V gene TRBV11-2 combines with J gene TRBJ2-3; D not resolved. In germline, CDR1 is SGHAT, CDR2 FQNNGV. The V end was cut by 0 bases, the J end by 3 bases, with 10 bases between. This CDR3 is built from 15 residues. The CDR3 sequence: CASSLEVGSTDTQYF. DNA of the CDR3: TGTGCCAGCAGCTTAGAAGTGGGGTCGACAGATACGCAGTATTTT.

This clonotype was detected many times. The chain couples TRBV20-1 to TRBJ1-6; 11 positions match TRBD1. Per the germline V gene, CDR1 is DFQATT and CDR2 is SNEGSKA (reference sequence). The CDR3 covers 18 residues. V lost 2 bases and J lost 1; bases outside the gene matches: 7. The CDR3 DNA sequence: TGCAGTGCTAGAAGGTGGGGGACAGGGGGTTCCTATAATTCACCCCTCCACTTT. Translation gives CSARRWGTGGSYNSPLHF.